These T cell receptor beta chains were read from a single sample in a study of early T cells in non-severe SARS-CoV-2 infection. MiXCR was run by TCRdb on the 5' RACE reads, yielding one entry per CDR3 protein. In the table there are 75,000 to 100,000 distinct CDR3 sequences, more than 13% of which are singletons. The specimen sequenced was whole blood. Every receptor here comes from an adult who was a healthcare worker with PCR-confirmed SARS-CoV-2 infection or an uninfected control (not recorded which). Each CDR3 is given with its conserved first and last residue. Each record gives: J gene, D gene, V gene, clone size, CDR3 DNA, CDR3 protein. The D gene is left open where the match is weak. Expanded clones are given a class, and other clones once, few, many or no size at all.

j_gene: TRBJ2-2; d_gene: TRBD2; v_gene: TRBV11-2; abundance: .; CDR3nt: TGTGCCAGCAGCCCCCGACTAGCGTCCACCGGGGAGCTGTTTTTT; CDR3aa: CASSPRLASTGELFF
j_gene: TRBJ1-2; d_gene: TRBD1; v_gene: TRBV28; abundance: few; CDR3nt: TGTGCCAGCAGTTTAAGCGGGCAGGGGGGGAACTATGGCTACACCTTC; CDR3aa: CASSLSGQGGNYGYTF
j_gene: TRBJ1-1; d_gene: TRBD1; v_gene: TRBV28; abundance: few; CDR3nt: TGTGCCAGCAGTTCCCAGGGGGCCAGAACTGAAGCTTTCTTT; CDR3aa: CASSSQGARTEAFF
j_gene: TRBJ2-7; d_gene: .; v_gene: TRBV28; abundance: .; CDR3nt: TGTGCCAGCAGGGCAACGGGGGAGCAGTACTTC; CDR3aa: CASRATGEQYF
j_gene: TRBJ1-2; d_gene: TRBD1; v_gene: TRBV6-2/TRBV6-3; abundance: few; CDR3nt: TGTGCCAGCAGTTTCGCCGGGACAGGAGTAGGCTACACCTTC; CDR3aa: CASSFAGTGVGYTF
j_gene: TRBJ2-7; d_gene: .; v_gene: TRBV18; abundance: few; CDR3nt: TGTGCCAGCTCACCCTCCGCCTTGGAGCAGTACTTC; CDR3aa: CASSPSALEQYF
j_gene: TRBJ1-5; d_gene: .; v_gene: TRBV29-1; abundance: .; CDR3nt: TGCAGCGTTAGCTTTCAAGGGCAGCCCCAGCATTTT; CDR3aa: CSVSFQGQPQHF
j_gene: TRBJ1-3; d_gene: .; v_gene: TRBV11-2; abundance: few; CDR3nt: TGTGCCAGCAGCCTAGCGGCTAGCGTTCGAACCTCTGGAAACACCATATATTTT; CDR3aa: CASSLAASVRTSGNTIYF
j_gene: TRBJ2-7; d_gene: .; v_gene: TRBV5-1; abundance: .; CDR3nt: TGCGCCAGCAGCTTGGCCGGGGCAGGTCCCTACGAGCAGTACTTC; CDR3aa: CASSLAGAGPYEQYF
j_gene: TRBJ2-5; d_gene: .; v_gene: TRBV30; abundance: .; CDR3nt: TGTGCCTGGAGTGAAGTAGCGACACAAGAGACCCAGTACTTC; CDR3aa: CAWSEVATQETQYF
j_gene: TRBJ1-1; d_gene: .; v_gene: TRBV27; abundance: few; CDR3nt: TGTGCCAGCAGCCCGGGACGAATGAACACTGAAGCTTTCTTT; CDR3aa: CASSPGRMNTEAFF
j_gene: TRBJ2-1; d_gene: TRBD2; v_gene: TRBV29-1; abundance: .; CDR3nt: TGCAGCGTTGAAATATGGCGGGGGGCCATGAATGAGCAGTTCTTC; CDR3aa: CSVEIWRGAMNEQFF
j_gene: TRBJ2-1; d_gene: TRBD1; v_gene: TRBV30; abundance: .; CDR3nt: TGTGCCTGGGGGACAGGGGTCAGCAATGAGCAGTTCTTC; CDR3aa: CAWGTGVSNEQFF
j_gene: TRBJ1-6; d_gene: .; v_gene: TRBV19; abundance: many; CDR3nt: TGTGCCAGTAGTATACTGGGGGGCGTCCGATCACCCCTCCACTTT; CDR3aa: CASSILGGVRSPLHF
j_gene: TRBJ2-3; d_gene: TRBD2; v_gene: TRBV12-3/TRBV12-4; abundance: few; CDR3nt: TGTGCCAGCAGTCTCACGGGCCTCACTAGCGGGGTAACAGATACGCAGTATTTT; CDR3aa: CASSLTGLTSGVTDTQYF
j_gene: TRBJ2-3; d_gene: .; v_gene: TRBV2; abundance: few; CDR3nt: TGTGCCAGCAGCCTCCGGGACCCGCAGTATTTT; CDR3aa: CASSLRDPQYF
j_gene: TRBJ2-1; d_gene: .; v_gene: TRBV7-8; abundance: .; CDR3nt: TGTGCCAGCAGCTTTGGTTCAGGGGTACCCCACAATGAGCAGTTCTTC; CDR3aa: CASSFGSGVPHNEQFF
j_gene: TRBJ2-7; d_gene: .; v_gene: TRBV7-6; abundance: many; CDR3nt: TGTGCCAGCAGCTTGGCTAGCAGCTACGAGCAGTACTTC; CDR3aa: CASSLASSYEQYF
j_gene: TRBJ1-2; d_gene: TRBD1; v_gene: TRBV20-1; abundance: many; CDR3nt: TGCAGTGCTAGCTGGACAGGGACCTATGGCTACACCTTC; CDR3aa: CSASWTGTYGYTF
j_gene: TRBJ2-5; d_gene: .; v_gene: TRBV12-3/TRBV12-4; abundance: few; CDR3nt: TGTGCCAGCAGTTTTTTGCCTCAAGAGACCCAGTACTTC; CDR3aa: CASSFLPQETQYF
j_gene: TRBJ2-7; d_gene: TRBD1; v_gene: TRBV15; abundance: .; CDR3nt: TGTGCCACCAGCAGACAACAGGGGGGATACTACGAGCAGTACTTC; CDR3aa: CATSRQQGGYYEQYF
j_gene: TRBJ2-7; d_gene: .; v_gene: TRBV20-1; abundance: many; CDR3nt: TGCAGTGCTAGAGATGATTCCTACGAGCAGTACTTC; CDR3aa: CSARDDSYEQYF
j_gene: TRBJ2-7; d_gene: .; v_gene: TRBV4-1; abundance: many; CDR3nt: TGCGCCAGCAGCCCCACCCCCGGGGGCTTCGAGCAGTACTTC; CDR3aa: CASSPTPGGFEQYF
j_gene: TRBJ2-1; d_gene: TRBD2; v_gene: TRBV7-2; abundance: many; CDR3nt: TGTGCCAGCACCCCTCTCAGGGGCGGGGGGGCCACCGGTCGCAATGAGCAGTTCTTC; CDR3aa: CASTPLRGGGATGRNEQFF
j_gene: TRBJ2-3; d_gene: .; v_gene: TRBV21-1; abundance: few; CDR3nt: TGTGCCAGCAACCCCGGGACAGGGCGGGATACGCAGTATTTT; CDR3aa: CASNPGTGRDTQYF
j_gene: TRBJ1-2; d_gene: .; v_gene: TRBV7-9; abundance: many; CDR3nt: TGTGCCAGCAGCTTATCCAGGGGCGAGATTGGCTACACCTTC; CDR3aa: CASSLSRGEIGYTF
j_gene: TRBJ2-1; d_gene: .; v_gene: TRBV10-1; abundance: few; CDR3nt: TGCGCCAGCAGTCCATTGGGTCGATACAATGAGCAGTTCTTC; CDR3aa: CASSPLGRYNEQFF
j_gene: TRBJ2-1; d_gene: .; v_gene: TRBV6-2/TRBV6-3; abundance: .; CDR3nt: TGTGCCAGCAGTTTGCGGGGGCTCTCCTACAATGAGCAGTTCTTC; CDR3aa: CASSLRGLSYNEQFF
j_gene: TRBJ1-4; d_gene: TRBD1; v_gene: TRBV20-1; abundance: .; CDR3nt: TGCAGTGCTAGATTTGGGACAGGGGAGGAAAAACTGTTTTTT; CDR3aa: CSARFGTGEEKLFF
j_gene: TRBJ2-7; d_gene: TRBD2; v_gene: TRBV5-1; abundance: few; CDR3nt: TGCGCCAGCAGCTGGGGTAGCGGGGCCCTTTGGGAGCAGTACTTC; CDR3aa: CASSWGSGALWEQYF
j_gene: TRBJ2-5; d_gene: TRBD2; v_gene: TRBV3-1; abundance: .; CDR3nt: TGTGCCAGCAGCCAAGCGGGACTAGCGGGGGGACAAGAGACCCAGTACTTC; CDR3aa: CASSQAGLAGGQETQYF
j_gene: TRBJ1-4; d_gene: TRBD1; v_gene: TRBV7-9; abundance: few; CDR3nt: TGTGCCAGCAGCGAAAGACAGGGCCGGAATGGAAAACTGTTTTTT; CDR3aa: CASSERQGRNGKLFF
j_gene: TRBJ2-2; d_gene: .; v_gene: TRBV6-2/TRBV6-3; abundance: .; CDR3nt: TGTGCCAGCAGTTACTCTTATATATCAGGACAGCTGAACACCGGGGAGCTGTTTTTT; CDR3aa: CASSYSYISGQLNTGELFF
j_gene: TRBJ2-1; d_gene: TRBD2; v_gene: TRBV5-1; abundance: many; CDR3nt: TGCGCCAGCAGCTTGGCCGCTAGCGGGGTTAACAATGAGCAGTTCTTC; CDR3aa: CASSLAASGVNNEQFF
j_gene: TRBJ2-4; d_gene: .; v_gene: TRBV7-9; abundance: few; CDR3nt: TGTGCCAGCAGCTTGAGGGGAGGCGGCAAAAACATTCAGTACTTC; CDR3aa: CASSLRGGGKNIQYF
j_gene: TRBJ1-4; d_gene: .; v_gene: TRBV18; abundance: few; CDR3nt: TGTGCCAGCTCACCAACCCGGAGTAATGAAAAACTGTTTTTT; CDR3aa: CASSPTRSNEKLFF
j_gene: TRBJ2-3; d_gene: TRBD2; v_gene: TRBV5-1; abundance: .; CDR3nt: TGCGCCAGCAGCTTGAGACTAGCGGGTTTTGCAGATACGCAGTATTTT; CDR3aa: CASSLRLAGFADTQYF
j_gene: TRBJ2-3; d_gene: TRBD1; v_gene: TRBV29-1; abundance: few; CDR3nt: TGCAGCGTTGCCGGGACAGGGGGCATAGCAGATACGCAGTATTTT; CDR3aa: CSVAGTGGIADTQYF
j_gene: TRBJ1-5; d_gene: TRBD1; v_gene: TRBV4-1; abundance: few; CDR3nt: TGCGCCAGCAGCCAACCGGGACAGGGTAATCAGCCCCAGCATTTT; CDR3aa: CASSQPGQGNQPQHF
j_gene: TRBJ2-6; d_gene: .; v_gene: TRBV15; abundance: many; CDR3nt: TGTGCCACCAGCAGAGATCTCTCTGGGGCCAACGTCCTGACTTTC; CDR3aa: CATSRDLSGANVLTF
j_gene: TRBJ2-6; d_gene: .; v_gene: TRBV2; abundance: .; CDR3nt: TGTGCCAGCAGTGAACTGGCGTCTGGGGCCAACATCCTGACTTTC; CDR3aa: CASSELASGANILTF